This TCR beta chain was sequenced during a study of cytomegalovirus exposure and HLA in healthy donors. Study-level background: Inside one of the first data releases sat tens of millions of unique TCRs taken from HLA-typed donors. General observations from the study: Available immune exposure information was restricted to CMV serostatus only. A list of 150 to 200 TCR beta chains associated with cytomegalovirus was given.

Germline CDR1 and CDR2: MNHEY and SVGAGI. The CDR3 contains 12 residues. With V trimmed by 6 bases and J by 15 bases, 9 bases remained unmatched. For this clone: The antigen is unknown.

The PCR had 60 Vbeta and 13 Jbeta primers. Assay used: immunoSEQ multiplex PCR; TCRdb lists only in-frame clones, some missing. The sample carries around 120,000 clones, roughly 80% recorded once. The material sequenced was PBMCs. The chain recombines TRBV6-5 with TRBJ2-1, with 9 bases that match TRBD2. This clonotype was sampled from a woman in her thirties or forties in good health and CMV-seropositive. CDR3 nucleotides: TGTGCCAGCAGCCTAGGAGGGACTAGCTGGTTCTTC. This encodes CASSLGGTSWFF.